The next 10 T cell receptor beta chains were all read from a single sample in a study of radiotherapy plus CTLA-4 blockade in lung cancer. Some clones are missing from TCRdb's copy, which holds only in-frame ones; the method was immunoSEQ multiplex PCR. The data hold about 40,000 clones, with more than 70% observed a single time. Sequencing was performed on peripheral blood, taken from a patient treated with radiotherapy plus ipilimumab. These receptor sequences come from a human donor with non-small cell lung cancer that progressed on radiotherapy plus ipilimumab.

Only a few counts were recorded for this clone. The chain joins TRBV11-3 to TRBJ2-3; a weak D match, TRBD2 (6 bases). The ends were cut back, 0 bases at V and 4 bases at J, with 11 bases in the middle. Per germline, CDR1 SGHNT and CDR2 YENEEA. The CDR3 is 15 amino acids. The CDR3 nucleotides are TGTGCCAGCAGCTTAGACGGGACTGATTCAGATACGCAGTATTTT. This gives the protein CASSLDGTDSDTQYF. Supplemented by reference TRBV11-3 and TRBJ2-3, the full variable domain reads EAGVVQSPRYKIIEKKQPVAFWCNPISGHNTLYWYLQNLGQGPELLIRYENEEAVDDSQLPKDRFSAERLKGVDSTLKIQPAELGDSAVYLCASSLDGTDSDTQYFGPGTRLTVL.

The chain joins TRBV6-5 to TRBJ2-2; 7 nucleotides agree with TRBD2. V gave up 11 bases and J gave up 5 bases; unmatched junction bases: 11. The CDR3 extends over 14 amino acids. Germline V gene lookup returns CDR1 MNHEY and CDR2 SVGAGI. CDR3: CAGARDYATGELFF. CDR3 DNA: TGTGCCGGGGCGAGGGACTACGCAACCGGGGAGCTGTTTTTT.

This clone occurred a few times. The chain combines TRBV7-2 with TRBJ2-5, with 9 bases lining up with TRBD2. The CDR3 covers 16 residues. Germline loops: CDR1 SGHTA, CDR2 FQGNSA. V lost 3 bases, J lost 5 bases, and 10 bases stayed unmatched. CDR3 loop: CASSLLRGGAEETQYF. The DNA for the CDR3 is TGTGCCAGCAGCTTGCTTCGCGGGGGGGCCGAGGAGACCCAGTACTTC.

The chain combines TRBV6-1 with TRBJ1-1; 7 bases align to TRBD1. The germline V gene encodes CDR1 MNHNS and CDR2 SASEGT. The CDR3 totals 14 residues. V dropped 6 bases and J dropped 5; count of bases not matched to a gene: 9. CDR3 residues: CASRGRGGHTEAFF. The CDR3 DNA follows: TGTGCCAGCAGGGGGCGAGGGGGCCATACTGAAGCTTTCTTT.

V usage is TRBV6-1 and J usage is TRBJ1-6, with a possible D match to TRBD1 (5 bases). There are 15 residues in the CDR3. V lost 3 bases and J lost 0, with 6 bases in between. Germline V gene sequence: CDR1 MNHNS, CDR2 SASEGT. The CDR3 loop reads CASSDRDSYNSPLHF. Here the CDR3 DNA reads TGTGCCAGCAGTGACAGGGACTCCTATAATTCACCCCTCCACTTT.

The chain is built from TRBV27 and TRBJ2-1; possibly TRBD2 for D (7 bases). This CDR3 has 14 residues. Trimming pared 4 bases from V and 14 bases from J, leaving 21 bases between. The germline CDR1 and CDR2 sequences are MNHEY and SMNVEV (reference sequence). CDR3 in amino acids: CASSSTSRGGPEFF. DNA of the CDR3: TGTGCCAGCAGTTCCACAAGCCGCGGGGGCCCGGAGTTCTTC.

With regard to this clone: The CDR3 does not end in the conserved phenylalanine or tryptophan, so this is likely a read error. This chain's CDR3 is CASSQAARATGGYTL. In DNA, the CDR3 is TGCGCCAGCAGCCAAGCAGCCAGGGCAACTGGTGGCTACACCCTC. The genes are TRBV4-1 and TRBJ1-2; weak D call: TRBD1 (5 bases). Germline-derived CDR1 and CDR2 are MGHRA and YSYEKL. The germline V and J ends were trimmed by 1 base and 7 bases, with 16 bases remaining between them. There are 15 residues in the CDR3.

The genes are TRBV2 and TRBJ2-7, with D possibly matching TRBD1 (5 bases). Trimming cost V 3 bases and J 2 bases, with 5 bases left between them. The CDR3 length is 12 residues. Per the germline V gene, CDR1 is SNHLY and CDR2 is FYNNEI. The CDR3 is CASSEGPYEQYF. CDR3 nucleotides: TGTGCCAGCAGTGAGGGGCCCTACGAGCAGTACTTC.

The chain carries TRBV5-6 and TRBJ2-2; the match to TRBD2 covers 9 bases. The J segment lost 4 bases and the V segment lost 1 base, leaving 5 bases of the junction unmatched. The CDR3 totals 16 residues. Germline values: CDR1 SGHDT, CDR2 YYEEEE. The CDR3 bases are TGTGCCAGCAGCTTGCGTCTAGCGGGGCCCACCGGGGAGCTGTTTTTT. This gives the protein CASSLRLAGPTGELFF.

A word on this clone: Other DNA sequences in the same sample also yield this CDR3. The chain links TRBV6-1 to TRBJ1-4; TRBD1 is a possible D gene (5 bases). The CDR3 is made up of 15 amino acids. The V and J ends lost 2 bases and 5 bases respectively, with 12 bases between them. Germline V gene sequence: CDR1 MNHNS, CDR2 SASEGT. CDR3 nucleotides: TGTGCCAGCAGTGAAATAGGGGCAGCAAATGAAAAACTGTTTTTT. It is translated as CASSEIGAANEKLFF.